These 8 T cell receptor beta chains were all obtained from the same sample, sequenced in a study of blood T cell repertoires in COVID-19. Repertoires were generated with immunoSEQ multiplex PCR, while TCRdb's copy carries only in-frame clones and drops some. Here the sample spans 310,000 or so clones, about 85% being singletons. Sequenced input: peripheral blood. The receptor source for this set is a woman aged 45-65 years who had recovered from COVID-19.

This sequence joins TRBV3-1 (or the pseudogene TRBV3-2) and TRBJ1-1, with 7 bases that match TRBD1. Germline trimming cut 2 bases from V and 1 base from J; bases unmatched to any gene: 1. Germline CDR1 LGHDT, CDR2 YNNKEL (reference sequence). The CDR3 consists of 14 residues. The CDR3 DNA sequence: TGTGCCAGCAGCCAACGGGACAGGAACACTGAAGCTTTCTTT. This translates into CASSQRDRNTEAFF.

This rearrangement joins TRBV6-2 or TRBV6-3 to TRBJ1-1; TRBD1 might be the D (6 bases). This CDR3 comprises 15 residues. V lost 4 bases to trimming and J lost 4 bases, with 16 bases between them. The germline gives CDR1 MNHEY, CDR2 SVGEGT. CDR3 sequence (DNA): TGTGCCAGCAGTTCACAACAGGGCCGGGGCACTGAAGCTTTCTTT. This encodes CASSSQQGRGTEAFF.

The V call is TRBV4-3, the J call TRBJ1-5, with unresolved D. Germline V lookup: CDR1 LGHNA, CDR2 YSLEER. Trimming removed 0 bases at V and 7 bases at J, with 7 bases between. The CDR3 has 13 amino acids. CDR3 region: CASSQDRGQPQHF. Here the CDR3 DNA reads TGCGCCAGCAGCCAAGATCGAGGGCAGCCCCAGCATTTT.

J is TRBJ1-1 and V is TRBV13; D is possibly TRBD1 (5 bases). Germline lookup yields CDR1 PRHDT and CDR2 FYEKMQ (reference sequence). The CDR3 length is 14 residues. Trimming left V 5 bases short and J 4 bases short, with 14 bases between. The CDR3 DNA follows: TGTGCCAGCAGCCCCTGGGGGGGTGGCACTGAAGCTTTCTTT. Its protein is CASSPWGGGTEAFF.

The chain recombines TRBV12-3 or TRBV12-4 with TRBJ1-1; a weak D match, TRBD1 (6 bases). The V and J ends lost 7 bases and 6 bases respectively, with 15 bases between them. CDR3 length: 13 amino acids. The CDR3 is CASIYRDVAEAFF. Here the CDR3 DNA reads TGTGCCAGCATTTACAGGGACGTGGCTGAAGCTTTCTTT.

Only one count was recorded for this clone. V is TRBV6-2 or TRBV6-3 and J is TRBJ1-4; D call uncertain. The CDR3 is 16 residues long. With 6 bases removed from V and 0 bases from J, the gap between germline ends came to 14 bases. Germline CDR1 and CDR2: MNHEY and SVGEGT. The DNA for the CDR3 is TGTGCCAGCAGCCAGGTTGACACTGCAACTAATGAAAAACTGTTTTTT. As protein: CASSQVDTATNEKLFF.

The J gene is TRBJ1-1, the V gene TRBV7-2; D is ambiguous. V was trimmed by 0 bases and J by 1 base, leaving 9 bases between them. Germline V lookup: CDR1 SGHTA, CDR2 FQGNSA. The CDR3 length is 15 residues. The CDR3 is CASSLASTTNTEAFF. CDR3 nucleotide sequence: TGTGCCAGCAGCTTAGCGTCCACTACGAACACTGAAGCTTTCTTT.

The table lists this clone with a few counts. The chain combines TRBV5-5 with TRBJ1-2; TRBD1 is a possible D gene (6 bases). V lost 0 bases and J 0 bases, leaving 12 bases between the germline ends. Germline loops: CDR1 SGHKS, CDR2 YYEKEE (reference sequence). This CDR3 spans 16 amino acids. The CDR3 DNA follows: TGTGCCAGCAGCTTGGAGGACAGATTTACTAACTATGGCTACACCTTC. Translation: CASSLEDRFTNYGYTF.